This record covers a single T cell receptor (beta chain). This entry is derived from a study of T cell changes during pregnancy in multiple sclerosis. Clones were read by immunoSEQ multiplex PCR, and TCRdb kept only the in-frame ones, dropping some. This table has 90,000 to 120,000 clones, 90% to 95% appearing once. The CDR3 spans 13 residues. Trimming took off 2 bases at V and 6 bases at J, with 11 bases between the two ends. Germline V lookup: CDR1 GTSNPN, CDR2 SVGIG (reference sequence). This sequence joins TRBV30 and TRBJ1-5; D is unresolved. Sequenced here: peripheral blood, sampled before pregnancy. The receptor's source is a female donor with multiple sclerosis, enrolled in a pregnancy study. In DNA form, the CDR3 reads TGTGCCTGGAGTACAAGTTCAGGTCAGCCCCAGCATTTT. The encoded protein is CAWSTSSGQPQHF.